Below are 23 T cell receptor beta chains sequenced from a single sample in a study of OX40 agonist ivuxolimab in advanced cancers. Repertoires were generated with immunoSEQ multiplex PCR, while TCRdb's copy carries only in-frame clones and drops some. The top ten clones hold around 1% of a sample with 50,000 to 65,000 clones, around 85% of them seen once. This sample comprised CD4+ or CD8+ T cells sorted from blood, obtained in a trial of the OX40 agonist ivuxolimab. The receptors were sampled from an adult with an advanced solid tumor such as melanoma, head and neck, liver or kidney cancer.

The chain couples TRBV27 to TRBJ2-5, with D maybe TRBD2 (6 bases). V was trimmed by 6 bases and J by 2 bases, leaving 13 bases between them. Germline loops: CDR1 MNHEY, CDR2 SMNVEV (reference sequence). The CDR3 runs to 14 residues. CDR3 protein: CASRLIGGQETQYF. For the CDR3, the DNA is TGTGCCAGCAGACTTATCGGGGGACAAGAGACCCAGTACTTC.

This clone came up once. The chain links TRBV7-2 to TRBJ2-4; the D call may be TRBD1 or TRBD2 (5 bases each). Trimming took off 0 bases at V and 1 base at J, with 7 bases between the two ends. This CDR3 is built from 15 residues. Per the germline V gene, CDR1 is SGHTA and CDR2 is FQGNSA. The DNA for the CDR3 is TGTGCCAGCAGCTTAGCGGGGGTGGCCAAAAACATTCAGTACTTC. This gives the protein CASSLAGVAKNIQYF.

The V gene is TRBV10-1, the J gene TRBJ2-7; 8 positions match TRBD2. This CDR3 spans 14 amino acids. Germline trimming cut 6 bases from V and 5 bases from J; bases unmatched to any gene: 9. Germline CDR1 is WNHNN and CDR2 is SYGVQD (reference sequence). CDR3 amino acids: CASSPGLVSHEQYF. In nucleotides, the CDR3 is TGCGCCAGCAGCCCGGGACTAGTGTCCCACGAGCAGTACTTC.

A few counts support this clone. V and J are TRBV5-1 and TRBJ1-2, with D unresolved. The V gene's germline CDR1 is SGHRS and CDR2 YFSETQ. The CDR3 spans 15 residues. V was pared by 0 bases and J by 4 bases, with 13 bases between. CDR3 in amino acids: CASSLDVGYSYGYTF. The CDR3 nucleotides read TGCGCCAGCAGCTTGGACGTGGGTTATAGCTATGGCTACACCTTC.

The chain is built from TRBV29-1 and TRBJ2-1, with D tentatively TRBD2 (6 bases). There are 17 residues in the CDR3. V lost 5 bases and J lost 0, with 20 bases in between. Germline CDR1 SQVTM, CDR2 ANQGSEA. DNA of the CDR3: TGCAGCGTTTCTAGTCGCGGGGAGACGAGCTCCTACAATGAGCAGTTCTTC. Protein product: CSVSSRGETSSYNEQFF.

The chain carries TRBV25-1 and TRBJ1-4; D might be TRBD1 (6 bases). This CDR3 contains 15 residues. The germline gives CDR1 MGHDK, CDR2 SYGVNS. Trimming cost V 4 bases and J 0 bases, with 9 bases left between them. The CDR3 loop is CASSGGGATNEKLFF. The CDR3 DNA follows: TGTGCCAGCAGTGGGGGGGGCGCAACTAATGAAAAACTGTTTTTT.

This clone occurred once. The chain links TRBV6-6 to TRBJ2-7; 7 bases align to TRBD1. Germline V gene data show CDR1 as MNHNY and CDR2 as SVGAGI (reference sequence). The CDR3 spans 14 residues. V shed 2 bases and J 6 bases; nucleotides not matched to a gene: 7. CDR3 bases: TGTGCCAGCAGTTACGACAGGGTGGGTTCCGAGCAGTACTTC. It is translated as CASSYDRVGSEQYF.

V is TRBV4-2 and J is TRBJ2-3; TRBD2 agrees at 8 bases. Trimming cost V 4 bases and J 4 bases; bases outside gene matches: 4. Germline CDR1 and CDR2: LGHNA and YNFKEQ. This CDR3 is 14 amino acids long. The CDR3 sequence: CASSLSGESDTQYF. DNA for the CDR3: TGTGCCAGCAGCCTTAGCGGGGAGTCAGATACGCAGTATTTT.

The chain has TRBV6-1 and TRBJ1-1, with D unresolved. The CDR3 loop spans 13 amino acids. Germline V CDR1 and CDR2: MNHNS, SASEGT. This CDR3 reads CEVRAKRYTEAFF. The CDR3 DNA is TGTGAGGTGCGGGCGAAGAGGTACACTGAAGCTTTCTTT.

The chain's CDR3 is CASSRTGEGAPLHF. The CDR3 DNA reads TGTGCCAGTAGTCGGACAGGGGAAGGAGCACCCCTCCACTTT. The chain uses TRBV19 and TRBJ1-6; TRBD1 matches at 9 bases. The CDR3 totals 14 residues. V lost 5 bases and J lost 11; bases outside the gene matches: 7. The germline V gene encodes CDR1 LNHDA and CDR2 SQIVND (reference sequence).

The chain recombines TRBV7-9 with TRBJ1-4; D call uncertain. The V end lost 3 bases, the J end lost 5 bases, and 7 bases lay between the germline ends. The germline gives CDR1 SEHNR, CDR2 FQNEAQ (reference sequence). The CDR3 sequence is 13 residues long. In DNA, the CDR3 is TGTGCCAGCAGCTTTTTACAGAATGAAAAACTGTTTTTT. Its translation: CASSFLQNEKLFF.

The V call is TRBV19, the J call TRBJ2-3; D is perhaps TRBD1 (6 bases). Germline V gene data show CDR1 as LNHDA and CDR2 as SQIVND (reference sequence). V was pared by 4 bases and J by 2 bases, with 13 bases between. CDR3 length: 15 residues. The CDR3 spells CASSKRPGDTDTQYF. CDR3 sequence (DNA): TGTGCCAGTAGTAAACGACCAGGGGACACAGATACGCAGTATTTT.

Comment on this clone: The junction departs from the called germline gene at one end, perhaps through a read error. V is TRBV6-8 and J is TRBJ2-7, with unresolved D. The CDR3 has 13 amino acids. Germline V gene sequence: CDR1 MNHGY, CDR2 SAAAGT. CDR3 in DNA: TGTGCAAGCAGTGCCAGCGAAGGGCGGGAGCAGTACTTC. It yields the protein CASSASEGREQYF.

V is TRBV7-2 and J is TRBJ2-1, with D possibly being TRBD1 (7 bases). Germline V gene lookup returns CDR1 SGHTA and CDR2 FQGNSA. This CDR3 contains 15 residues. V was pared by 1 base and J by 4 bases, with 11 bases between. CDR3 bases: TGTGCCAGCAGCTTAGAGGCAGGGGGGTACAATGAGCAGTTCTTC. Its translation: CASSLEAGGYNEQFF.

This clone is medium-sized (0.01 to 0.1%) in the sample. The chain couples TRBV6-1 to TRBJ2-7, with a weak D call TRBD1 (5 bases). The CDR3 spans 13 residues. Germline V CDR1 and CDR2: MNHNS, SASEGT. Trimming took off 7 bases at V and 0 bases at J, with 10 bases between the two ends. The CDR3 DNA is TGTGCCAGCACCGGACAAAGCTCCTACGAGCAGTACTTC. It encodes CASTGQSSYEQYF.

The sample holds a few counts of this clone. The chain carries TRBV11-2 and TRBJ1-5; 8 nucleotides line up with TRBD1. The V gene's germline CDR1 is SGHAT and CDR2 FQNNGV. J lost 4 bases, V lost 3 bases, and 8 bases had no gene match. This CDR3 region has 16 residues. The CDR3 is CASSFPGQGLNQPQHF. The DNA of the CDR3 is TGTGCCAGCAGCTTCCCCGGACAGGGACTTAATCAGCCCCAGCATTTT. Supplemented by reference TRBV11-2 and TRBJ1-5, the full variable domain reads EAGVAQSPRYKIIEKRQSVAFWCNPISGHATLYWYQQILGQGPKLLIQFQNNGVVDDSQLPKDRFSAERLKGVDSTLKIQPAKLEDSAVYLCASSFPGQGLNQPQHFGDGTRLSIL.

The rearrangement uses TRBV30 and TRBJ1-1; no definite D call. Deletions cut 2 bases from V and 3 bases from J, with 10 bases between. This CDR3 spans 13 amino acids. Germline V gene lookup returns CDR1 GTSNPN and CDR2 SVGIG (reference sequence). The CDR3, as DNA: TGTGCCTGGAGTCCCGGTTGGGACACTGAAGCTTTCTTT. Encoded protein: CAWSPGWDTEAFF.

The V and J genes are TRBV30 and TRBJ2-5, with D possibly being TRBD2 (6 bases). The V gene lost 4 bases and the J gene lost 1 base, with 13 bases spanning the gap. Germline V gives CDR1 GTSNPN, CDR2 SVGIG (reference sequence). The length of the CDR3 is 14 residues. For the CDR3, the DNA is TGTGCCTGGATTAGATCGGGGGTCCAAGAGACCCAGTACTTC. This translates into CAWIRSGVQETQYF.

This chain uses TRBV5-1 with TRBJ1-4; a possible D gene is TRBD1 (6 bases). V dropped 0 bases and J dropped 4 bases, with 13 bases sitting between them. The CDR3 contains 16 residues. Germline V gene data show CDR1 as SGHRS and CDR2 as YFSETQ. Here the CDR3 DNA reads TGCGCCAGCAGCTTGGGACAGGTCTCGGGTAATGAAAAACTGTTTTTT. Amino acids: CASSLGQVSGNEKLFF. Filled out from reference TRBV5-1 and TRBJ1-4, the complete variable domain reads KAGVTQTPRYLIKTRGQQVTLSCSPISGHRSVSWYQQTPGQGLQFLFEYFSETQRNKGNFPGRFSGRQFSNSRSEMNVSTLELGDSALYLCASSLGQVSGNEKLFFGSGTQLSVL.

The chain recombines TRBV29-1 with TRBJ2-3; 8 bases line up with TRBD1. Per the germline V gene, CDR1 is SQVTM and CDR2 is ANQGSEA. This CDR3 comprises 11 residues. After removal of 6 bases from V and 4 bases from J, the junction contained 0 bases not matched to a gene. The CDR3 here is CSVTGADTQYF. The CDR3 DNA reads TGCAGCGTGACAGGGGCAGATACGCAGTATTTT.

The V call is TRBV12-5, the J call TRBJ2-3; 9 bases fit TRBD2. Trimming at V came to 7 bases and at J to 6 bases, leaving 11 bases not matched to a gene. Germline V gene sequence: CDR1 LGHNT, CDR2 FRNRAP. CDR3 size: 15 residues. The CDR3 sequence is CASVSASGVADTQYF. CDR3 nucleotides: TGTGCTAGTGTTTCGGCTAGCGGGGTCGCGGATACGCAGTATTTT. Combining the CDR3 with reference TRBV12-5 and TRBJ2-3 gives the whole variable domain DARVTQTPRHKVTEMGQEVTMRCQPILGHNTVFWYRQTMMQGLELLAYFRNRAPLDDSGMPKDRFSAEMPDATLATLKIQPSEPRDSAVYFCASVSASGVADTQYFGPGTRLTVL.

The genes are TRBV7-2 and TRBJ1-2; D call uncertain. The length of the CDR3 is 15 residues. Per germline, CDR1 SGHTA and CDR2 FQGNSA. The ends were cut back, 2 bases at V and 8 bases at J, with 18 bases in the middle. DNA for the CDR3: TGTGCCAGCAGCTTAAATGGCGTCGGAGAGGGCGGCTACACCTTC. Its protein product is CASSLNGVGEGGYTF.

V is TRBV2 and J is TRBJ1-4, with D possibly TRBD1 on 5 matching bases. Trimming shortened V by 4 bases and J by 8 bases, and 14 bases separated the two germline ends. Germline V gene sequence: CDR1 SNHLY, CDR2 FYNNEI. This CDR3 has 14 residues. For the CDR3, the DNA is TGTGCCAGCAGTGTCCAGGGATGGGGGGAAAAACTGTTTTTT. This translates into CASSVQGWGEKLFF.